The clone carrying this T cell receptor (beta chain) was counted between two and nine times. TCRdb passed the RACE reads through MiXCR, listing each CDR3 protein once. This repertoire shows around 56,000 distinct CDR3 sequences, approximately 9.9% found once; its top ten account for around 9.5%. V lost 0 bases and J lost 4; bases outside the gene matches: 12. The CDR3 totals 18 residues. Germline values: CDR1 MNHNY, CDR2 SVGAGI (reference sequence). The data are from a study of human T cells and chemical hapten exposure. Time point given: pre-sensitization, week 0. The treatment is: therapeutic diphenylcyclopropenone sensitization with weekly scalp DPC.

The source material was whole blood, sampled in connection with sensitization to the hapten diphenylcyclopropenone (DPC). The origin of this receptor is a man between 35 and 55 years old with alopecia areata. Some clones in this sample may be carry-over from other donors' samples. This chain uses TRBV6-6 with TRBJ2-5; 9 nucleotides line up with TRBD2. DNA of the CDR3: TGTGCCAGCAGTTACTCGGGTAGCGGGAGTGGAGGCCGAGAGACCCAGTACTTC. The encoded protein is CASSYSGSGSGGRETQYF.